The subject of this entry is one T cell receptor beta chain. The CDR3 consists of 14 residues. The junction had 5 bases not matched to a gene; V was cut back by 6 bases and J by 4 bases. The entry originates in a study of regulatory T cells in long-lasting Graves disease. Time point given: persistent/refractory GD, antithyroid drugs over 5 years with positive TRAb. PBMC-extracted RNA yielded the TCR library. CDR3-region Arm-PCR and iRepertoire HTBI primers produced the TCR beta libraries. TCRdb re-called the multiplex PCR reads through MiXCR, storing one row per CDR3 protein. The table has about 660,000 distinct CDR3 sequences, 25% to 35% seen once.

The receptor comes from a female donor with Graves disease. This sample comprised peripheral blood mononuclear cells (PBMCs), obtained when the disease was refractory, from a patient treated with antithyroid drugs. The gene calls are TRBV12-3 or TRBV12-4 and TRBJ2-1, with 8 positions matching TRBD2. This CDR3 reads CASSIAGHYNEQFF. The CDR3 DNA is TGTGCCAGCAGCATAGCGGGGCATTACAATGAGCAGTTCTTC.